This T cell receptor beta chain was retrieved from a study of early T cells in non-severe SARS-CoV-2 infection. Unique molecular identifiers tagged individual cDNA molecules. MiXCR, applied by TCRdb to the 5' RACE reads, yields one record per CDR3 protein. The table lists under 55,000 distinct CDR3 sequences, under 14% of them singletons. Trimming took 6 bases from V and 6 from J, leaving 12 bases between them. There are 14 residues in the CDR3. Germline loops: CDR1 MDHEN, CDR2 SYDVKM. This clonotype came up many times. V usage is TRBV28 and J usage is TRBJ1-6, with D uncertain. This TCR came from an adult who was a healthcare worker with PCR-confirmed SARS-CoV-2 infection or an uninfected control (not recorded which). The sample taken for sequencing was whole blood. The DNA for the CDR3 is TGTGCCAGCAGAGCGTCCCGGGTTAATTCACCCCTCCACTTT. It codes for CASRASRVNSPLHF.